This T cell receptor (beta chain) was identified during a study of blood T cell repertoires in COVID-19. Study as a whole: PBMCs, B-cell-depleted T cells, or T cells were the source of the cDNA or gDNA that made up the material.

Authors' data handling: Amplifying reference gene primers gave estimates of nucleated cell counts. TCRdb's copy holds only in-frame clones and misses some; the assay was immunoSEQ multiplex PCR. V and J calls and clone size are as listed in that table; D and trimming were resolved from the DNA. The sample has 40,000 to 45,000 clones, nearly 90% seen once. Germline V gene data show CDR1 as SNHLY and CDR2 as FYNNEI. This CDR3 is 14 amino acids long. The V end lost 8 bases, the J end lost 1 base, and 14 bases lay between the germline ends. This sequence joins TRBV2 and TRBJ1-1; unclear D gene. The sequence was collected from a man aged 60-69 years with acute or convalescent COVID-19. Sequencing input: peripheral blood. The CDR3 region has the DNA TGTGCCAGCCTGATCCAACCAGAGAACACTGAAGCTTTCTTT. Translated: CASLIQPENTEAFF.